Presented here are 15 T cell receptor beta chains from one specimen sequenced in a study of T cells in Graves' hyperthyroidism and ophthalmopathy. RNA transcripts served as the template for amplifying TCR beta CDR3 regions. First-round RT-PCR targeting the TCR CDR3 was performed with the HTBI primer set. TCRdb called the multiplex PCR reads again in MiXCR, with one record for every CDR3 protein. The sample shows around 400,000 distinct CDR3 sequences, over 12% of them seen only once. The specimen sequenced was blood. The receptors originated from a woman aged 60-70 years with Graves' ophthalmopathy.

The chain couples TRBV28 to TRBJ2-7; 9 nucleotides line up with TRBD1. Losses at the gene ends were 4 bases for V and 5 bases for J; bases not matched to a gene: 9. The germline V gene has CDR1 MDHEN and CDR2 SYDVKM. The CDR3 extends over 15 amino acids. The CDR3 DNA follows: TGTGCCAGCAGTTCACCCGGGACAGGGATGGACGAGCAGTACTTC. This translates into CASSSPGTGMDEQYF.

This clonotype has only a few counts. The rearrangement uses TRBV6-1 and TRBJ2-2; 11 positions match TRBD2. The ends lost 5 bases at V and 4 bases at J; junction bases unmatched: 6. This CDR3 has 16 amino acids. Germline V gene lookup returns CDR1 MNHNS and CDR2 SASEGT. The CDR3 sequence: CASSQIAGGPTGELFF. The CDR3 coding sequence is TGTGCCAGCAGTCAAATAGCGGGAGGGCCCACCGGGGAGCTGTTTTTT.

This clonotype was recorded at least ten times. V and J are TRBV28 and TRBJ2-3; either TRBD1 or TRBD2 may fit D (5 bases each). V was shortened by 7 bases and J by 4 bases, with 12 bases between the two germline ends. The CDR3 loop spans 13 amino acids. Germline CDR1 is MDHEN and CDR2 is SYDVKM. CDR3 DNA sequence: TGTGCCAGCAAAGGGGAGAGGGCAGATACGCAGTATTTT. Translating gives CASKGERADTQYF.

There are many counts of this clonotype. V and J are TRBV7-9 and TRBJ2-3; tentative D call: TRBD2 (5 bases). CDR1 and CDR2 (germline): SEHNR, FQNEAQ (reference sequence). The V end lost 2 bases, the J end lost 5 bases, and 11 bases lay between the germline ends. This CDR3 is 14 amino acids long. The CDR3 DNA follows: TGTGCCAGCAGCTTACTCGGGGTTGGAGATACGCAGTATTTT. This codes for CASSLLGVGDTQYF. The whole variable domain, remainder taken from reference TRBV7-9 and TRBJ2-3, is DTGVSQNPRHKITKRGQNVTFRCDPISEHNRLYWYRQTLGQGPEFLTYFQNEAQLEKSRLLSDRFSAERPKGSFSTLEIQRTEQGDSAMYLCASSLLGVGDTQYFGPGTRLTVL.

This clonotype was recorded a few times. This chain connects TRBV4-1 to TRBJ1-4, with D unresolved. Germline V gene data show CDR1 as MGHRA and CDR2 as YSYEKL. The V and J ends lost 3 bases and 1 base respectively, with 12 bases between them. This CDR3 region has 16 residues. CDR3 nucleotides: TGCGCCAGCAGCCATGGCGGACTAGGAACTAATGAAAAACTGTTTTTT. It encodes CASSHGGLGTNEKLFF.

The chain uses TRBV2 and TRBJ2-3, with D possibly being TRBD1 or TRBD2 (7 bases each). V was pared by 6 bases and J by 0 bases, with 16 bases between. CDR1 is SNHLY and CDR2 is FYNNEI in the germline V gene. This CDR3 contains 16 residues. CDR3 DNA: TGTGCCAGCAGGAGGGGGCTAGCGGCAAGCACAGATACGCAGTATTTT. It codes for CASRRGLAASTDTQYF.

This clonotype was seen many times. J is TRBJ2-3 and V is TRBV11-2; TRBD2 matches 7 bases. J gave up 5 bases and V 5 bases, and 10 bases lay outside the gene matches. This CDR3 has 15 amino acids. The germline V gene encodes CDR1 SGHAT and CDR2 FQNNGV. CDR3 amino acids: CASSPGGGYGDTQYF. The CDR3 coding sequence is TGTGCCAGCAGCCCTGGGGGGGGATACGGAGATACGCAGTATTTT.

This clonotype was counted ten times or more. The rearrangement uses TRBV7-9 and TRBJ2-7, with 9 bases lining up with TRBD1. Germline CDR1 is SEHNR and CDR2 is FQNEAQ (reference sequence). The CDR3 runs to 16 residues. V gave up 5 bases and J gave up 0 bases; unmatched junction bases: 8. CDR3 residues: CASSPRTGENSYEQYF. For the CDR3, the DNA is TGTGCCAGCAGCCCCAGGACAGGGGAAAACTCCTACGAGCAGTACTTC.

This clonotype has ten or more counts. The J gene is TRBJ2-1, the V gene TRBV6-2 or TRBV6-3; either TRBD1 or TRBD2 may supply D (5 bases each). Per germline, CDR1 MNHEY and CDR2 SVGEGT. V lost 6 bases and J lost 5, with 26 bases in between. The CDR3 spans 18 residues. CDR3 DNA sequence: TGTGCCAGCAGACTACATCGGGGCGGGTCTTCTGGCAACAATGAGCAGTTCTTC. It yields the protein CASRLHRGGSSGNNEQFF.

This clonotype was detected ten times or more. This sequence joins TRBV7-9 and TRBJ2-5; D is unresolved. Trimming took 5 bases from V and 5 from J, leaving 12 bases between them. The CDR3 is 13 residues long. In germline, CDR1 is SEHNR, CDR2 FQNEAQ (reference sequence). CDR3 nucleotides: TGTGCCAGCAGCGCAGGCCATGGGGAGACCCAGTACTTC. Its translation is CASSAGHGETQYF.

This clonotype came up many times. The rearrangement links TRBV20-1 to TRBJ2-3, with 10 bases identical to TRBD2. The CDR3 length is 15 residues. J gave up 2 bases and V 4 bases, and 6 bases lay outside the gene matches. CDR1 DFQATT and CDR2 SNEGSKA come from the germline V gene (reference sequence). CDR3: CSATQTSGYTDTQYF. The CDR3 DNA reads TGCAGTGCTACTCAGACTAGCGGGTACACAGATACGCAGTATTTT.

This clonotype was seen ten or more times. This chain joins TRBV28 and TRBJ1-1, with TRBD1 matching 7 bases. Trimming cost V 5 bases and J 5 bases; bases outside gene matches: 11. The CDR3 contains 15 residues. CDR1 is MDHEN, CDR2 SYDVKM, per germline. CDR3 loop: CASSAPDRLGTEAFF. The CDR3 DNA is TGTGCCAGCAGTGCCCCGGACAGGCTGGGGACTGAAGCTTTCTTT.

This clonotype was observed at least ten times. The chain recombines TRBV13 with TRBJ2-7, with 7 bases fitting TRBD1. In germline, CDR1 is PRHDT, CDR2 FYEKMQ (reference sequence). The CDR3 has 14 residues. The ends lost 2 bases at V and 3 bases at J; junction bases unmatched: 4. Here the CDR3 reads CASSLLGQNYEQYF. The CDR3, as DNA: TGTGCCAGCAGCTTACTGGGACAGAACTACGAGCAGTACTTC.

This clonotype has a count of ten or more. The rearrangement links TRBV5-1 to TRBJ2-1; D perhaps matches TRBD2 (6 bases). Germline CDR1 SGHRS, CDR2 YFSETQ. The length of the CDR3 is 15 residues. With 0 bases removed from V and 3 bases from J, the gap between germline ends came to 10 bases. The CDR3 DNA reads TGCGCCAGCAGCTTGGGCGGGACTCGCTACAATGAGCAGTTCTTC. It specifies CASSLGGTRYNEQFF.

This clonotype was counted only a few times. The DNA for the CDR3 is TGCGCCAGCAGCTTTTCAGGAGGGCGCAATCAGCCCCAGCATTTT. Amino acid sequence: CASSFSGGRNQPQHF. V usage is TRBV5-1 and J usage is TRBJ1-5; no reliable D call. CDR1 is SGHRS, CDR2 YFSETQ, per germline. The CDR3 is 15 residues long. V lost 2 bases and J lost 2, with 11 bases in between.